This T cell receptor beta chain came from a study of identical twins. Template switching added a universal primer binding site, and final cDNA carried unique molecular identifiers. A single record per CDR3 protein comes from TCRdb applying MiXCR to the 5' RACE reads. The table shows 400,000 to 550,000 distinct CDR3 sequences, with approximately 15% occurring only once. With regard to this clonotype: Its antigen is not identified.

Findings and caveats of the study: The study found weaker excess twin sharing in beta out-of-frame sequences.

Another study also made use of these data, one on yellow fever vaccine responses in identical twins.

The receptor's source is a woman between 18 and 29 years old in good health. Material: CD4+ T cells sorted from blood.

CDR3 sequence reads: CASSLAGGIYTQYF. Here the CDR3 DNA reads TGTGCCAGCAGCTTAGCGGGAGGAATCTATACGCAGTATTTT. The gene calls are TRBV11-3 and TRBJ2-3; 7 nucleotides align to TRBD2. CDR3 length: 14 amino acids. The germline V gene has CDR1 SGHNT and CDR2 YENEEA. The ends lost 1 base at V and 7 bases at J; junction bases unmatched: 5.